The 5 T cell receptor beta chains in this list originate from one sample, sequenced in a study of T cell changes during pregnancy in multiple sclerosis. Some clones are missing from TCRdb's copy, which holds only in-frame ones; the method was immunoSEQ multiplex PCR. The table has 48,000 or so clones, approximately 88% seen once. Sequencing was performed on CD4+ T cells from peripheral blood mononuclear cells, taken in the second trimester of pregnancy. The receptor source for this set is a female donor with multiple sclerosis, enrolled in a pregnancy study.

This clone was detected only a few times. The V and J genes are TRBV5-1 and TRBJ2-1, with D possibly being TRBD1 (5 bases). V lost 1 base to trimming and J lost 10 bases, with 15 bases between them. Germline CDR1 SGHRS, CDR2 YFSETQ. The CDR3 runs 14 residues. Written as DNA, the CDR3 is TGCGCCAGCAGCTTGACAGGCCTCTTGGGAGAGCAGTTCTTC. The encoded protein is CASSLTGLLGEQFF.

The chain is built from TRBV19 and TRBJ1-5; 9 bases align to TRBD1. Trimming removed 5 bases from V and 4 bases from J; junction bases left unmatched: 9. CDR1 LNHDA and CDR2 SQIVND come from the germline V gene (reference sequence). The length of the CDR3 is 16 residues. CDR3 DNA sequence: TGTGCCAGTAGTCCCCGGACAGGGGCTACAAATCAGCCCCAGCATTTT. Protein sequence: CASSPRTGATNQPQHF.

The chain recombines TRBV2 with TRBJ2-2, with a possible D match to TRBD2 (5 bases). V was pared by 4 bases and J by 0 bases, with 9 bases between. Germline V CDR1 and CDR2: SNHLY, FYNNEI. CDR3 length equals 15 residues. CDR3 residues: CASSAQRANTGELFF. The CDR3, as DNA: TGTGCCAGCAGTGCTCAGAGGGCGAACACCGGGGAGCTGTTTTTT. The full variable domain, in which reference TRBV2 and TRBJ2-2 provide the parts outside the CDR3, is EPEVTQTPSHQVTQMGQEVILRCVPISNHLYFYWYRQILGQKVEFLVSFYNNEISEKSEIFDDQFSVERPDGSNFTLKIRSTKLEDSAMYFCASSAQRANTGELFFGEGSRLTVL.

This clone was picked up one time. The V call is TRBV19, the J call TRBJ1-4; perhaps TRBD1 as D (6 bases). The V gene's germline CDR1 is LNHDA and CDR2 SQIVND (reference sequence). The CDR3 contains 15 residues. The V and J ends lost 3 bases and 5 bases respectively, with 13 bases between them. The CDR3 here is CASSMGGAENEKLFF. In DNA, the CDR3 is TGTGCCAGTAGTATGGGGGGGGCAGAGAATGAAAAACTGTTTTTT.

This chain uses TRBV5-1 with TRBJ2-7; a weak D match, TRBD2 (5 bases). Trimming cost V 2 bases and J 3 bases, with 6 bases left between them. Germline V gene data show CDR1 as SGHRS and CDR2 as YFSETQ. The CDR3 length is 12 residues. The CDR3 region is CASSLDYYEQYF. The CDR3 DNA follows: TGCGCCAGCAGCTTAGACTACTACGAGCAGTACTTC.